This T cell receptor beta chain was sequenced in a study of glioma-infiltrating T cells after dendritic cell vaccination. Study-level information: Samples are from glioblastoma patients in Phase I and II dendritic cell vaccine trials. Dendritic cell vaccine was injected intradermally three times, biweekly.

Sequenced by immunoSEQ multiplex PCR; TCRdb stores in-frame clones only, minus some. This table holds 95,000 or so clones, about 83% found once. Remarks on this clone: As yet, its antigen is unknown.

No glioblastoma patient carried an isocitrate dehydrogenase mutation. General study points: Patients with more pretreatment TILs had longer time to progression and survival.

The sequence came from a human donor with glioblastoma. Sequenced material: blood, taken before dendritic cell vaccination.

The CDR3 DNA sequence: TGTGCCAGCAGCGTAGGGCTAGCGGGAGAAACCGGGGAGCTGTTTTTT. It yields the protein CASSVGLAGETGELFF. The chain combines TRBV9 with TRBJ2-2, with 10 bases lining up with TRBD2. V lost 0 bases and J lost 5; bases outside the gene matches: 4. Per germline, CDR1 SGDLS and CDR2 YYNGEE. The CDR3 loop spans 16 amino acids.